The 19 T cell receptor beta chains below come from one sample, sequenced in a study of blood T cells in healthy people across ages. Combining a sample-barcoded 5' primer with a J-beta primer mix, a second PCR ran for roughly 6 to 12 cycles. TCRdb called the 5' RACE reads again in MiXCR, with one record for every CDR3 protein. The sample contains 700,000 to 950,000 distinct CDR3 sequences, 58% of which appear only once. Sample: blood. These TCRs come from a young man in good health.

In its sample, this clonotype was seen a few times. This chain joins TRBV29-1 and TRBJ2-7; a possible D gene is TRBD1 (5 bases). The CDR3 length is 16 residues. Germline CDR1 reads SQVTM; CDR2 reads ANQGSEA. Trimming stripped 4 bases from V and 1 base from J, with 20 bases between. The CDR3 here is CSVVNLRLGQSYEQYF. The CDR3, as DNA: TGCAGCGTTGTTAACCTCAGGCTGGGGCAGTCCTACGAGCAGTACTTC.

J is TRBJ1-5 and V is TRBV6-6; 8 bases are shared with TRBD1. The CDR3 contains 14 residues. CDR1 MNHNY and CDR2 SVGAGI come from the germline V gene (reference sequence). V lost 7 bases, J lost 5 bases, and 7 bases stayed unmatched. The CDR3: CASNRQGPDQPQHF. DNA of the CDR3: TGTGCCAGCAACCGACAGGGGCCGGATCAGCCCCAGCATTTT.

V and J are TRBV29-1 and TRBJ1-5; perhaps TRBD1 as D (5 bases). The CDR3 runs 12 residues. Germline CDR1 and CDR2: SQVTM and ANQGSEA. Deletions cut 6 bases from V and 5 bases from J, with 11 bases between. CDR3 residues: CSVGEGDQPQHF. DNA for the CDR3: TGCAGCGTGGGGGAGGGAGATCAGCCCCAGCATTTT.

This clonotype was observed a few times. This chain links TRBV13 with TRBJ1-3; no clear D gene. Trimming left V 1 base short and J 0 bases short, with 10 bases between. The CDR3 is made up of 16 amino acids. Germline loops: CDR1 PRHDT, CDR2 FYEKMQ (reference sequence). The CDR3 sequence: CASSLEGRASGNTIYF. As DNA, the CDR3 is TGTGCCAGCAGCTTAGAAGGCAGAGCCTCTGGAAACACCATATATTTT. The whole variable domain, remainder taken from reference TRBV13 and TRBJ1-3, is AAGVIQSPRHLIKEKRETATLKCYPIPRHDTVYWYQQGPGQDPQFLISFYEKMQSDKGSIPDRFSAQQFSDYHSELNMSSLELGDSALYFCASSLEGRASGNTIYFGEGSWLTVV.

The CDR3 loop is CASPPDSDHLLSGANVLTF. CDR3 nucleotide sequence: TGTGCCAGTCCACCGGACAGTGATCATCTCTTATCTGGGGCCAACGTCCTGACTTTC. This chain uses TRBV21-1 with TRBJ2-6; the table's D call TRBD1 went unverified against the DNA. TRBV21-1 is a documented pseudogene. The CDR3 has 19 amino acids.

This rearrangement joins TRBV28 to TRBJ2-1; 13 positions match TRBD2. Germline loops: CDR1 MDHEN, CDR2 SYDVKM. The CDR3 runs to 18 residues. Trimming removed 2 bases from V and 0 bases from J; junction bases left unmatched: 4. In DNA, the CDR3 is TGTGCCAGCAGTTTAGTACTAGCGGGGGGGAGCTCCTACAATGAGCAGTTCTTC. Translated, it gives CASSLVLAGGSSYNEQFF. The full variable domain, with the rest looked up from reference TRBV28 and TRBJ2-1, is DVKVTQSSRYLVKRTGEKVFLECVQDMDHENMFWYRQDPGLGLRLIYFSYDVKMKEKGDIPEGYSVSREKKERFSLILESASTNQTSMYLCASSLVLAGGSSYNEQFFGPGTRLTVL.

V usage is TRBV6-5 and J usage is TRBJ1-6, with D perhaps TRBD1 (5 bases). The germline CDR1 and CDR2 sequences are MNHEY and SVGAGI. The CDR3 has 13 residues. The V gene lost 5 bases and the J gene lost 11 bases, with 13 bases spanning the gap. CDR3 protein: CASSNGGSTPLHF. In DNA form, the CDR3 reads TGTGCCAGCAGTAACGGGGGGAGCACACCCCTCCACTTT.

The V call is TRBV29-1, the J call TRBJ2-1; D is unclear. Germline CDR1 reads SQVTM; CDR2 reads ANQGSEA. The CDR3 totals 13 residues. V lost 6 bases and J 6 bases, leaving 15 bases between the germline ends. CDR3 coding DNA: TGCAGCGTAAATACGATCCAGAGCAATGAGCAGTTCTTC. This translates into CSVNTIQSNEQFF.

As to this clonotype: It is unclear where the CDR3 begins or ends on the DNA, so no DNA is shown, and the CDR3 is as TCRdb lists it. The chain uses TRBV29-1 and TRBJ2-4; TRBD2, the table's D call, was not compared with the DNA. The CDR3 spans 19 amino acids, including both terminal residues. CDR1 SQVTM and CDR2 ANQGSEA come from the germline V gene. The CDR3 sequence is CSVERLGKGPSTSPGTQYF.

This clonotype was observed a handful of times. The rearrangement links TRBV29-1 to TRBJ2-5, with TRBD2 matching over 7 bases. TRBJ2-7 matches the DNA end more closely, so the J call is doubtful. Germline V gives CDR1 SQVTM, CDR2 ANQGSEA. The CDR3 covers 14 residues. The CDR3 loop is CSVGGSLGVYEQYF. Written as DNA, the CDR3 is TGCAGCGTTGGCGGGAGTCTTGGGGTTTACGAGCAGTACTTC.

A note on this clonotype: With a much larger clone just one base away, this may be a read error. V usage is TRBV10-3 and J usage is TRBJ2-3, with TRBD1 matching over 9 bases. The germline gives CDR1 ENHRY, CDR2 SYGVKD. There are 16 residues in the CDR3. J gave up 4 bases and V 3 bases, and 8 bases lay outside the gene matches. DNA of the CDR3: TGTGCCATCAGTGAAAATCCGAGACAGGGGGCAGATACGCAGTATTTT. It codes for CAISENPRQGADTQYF.

This clonotype was detected a few times. CDR3 in amino acids: CASSLRENTEAFF. Written as DNA, the CDR3 is TGTGCCAGCAGTTTACGAGAGAACACTGAAGCTTTCTTT. V and J are TRBV6-6 and TRBJ1-1; unclear D gene. The CDR3 has 13 residues. Germline loops: CDR1 MNHNY, CDR2 SVGAGI (reference sequence). Trimming took off 4 bases at V and 1 base at J, with 7 bases between the two ends.

CDR3 sequence reads: CSVGPGLSGANVLTF. CDR3 nucleotides: TGCAGCGTTGGACCGGGCCTATCTGGGGCCAACGTCCTGACTTTC. The chain recombines TRBV29-1 with TRBJ2-6; D is unclear. Germline V gene sequence: CDR1 SQVTM, CDR2 ANQGSEA. The CDR3 is 15 amino acids. V was clipped by 4 bases and J by 1 base, with 11 bases between them. Variable domain in full (rest from reference TRBV29-1 and TRBJ2-6): SAVISQKPSRDICQRGTSLTIQCQVDSQVTMMFWYRQQPGQSLTLIATANQGSEATYESGFVIDKFPISRPNLTFSTLTVSNMSPEDSSIYLCSVGPGLSGANVLTFGAGSRLTVL.

The chain is built from TRBV20-1 and TRBJ2-7, with TRBD2 matching over 8 bases. The V and J ends lost 0 bases and 2 bases, in that order; junction bases with no gene match: 3. Germline assignment: CDR1 DFQATT and CDR2 SNEGSKA (reference sequence). The CDR3 sequence is 14 residues long. The chain's CDR3 is CSARETGGPYEQYF. Here the CDR3 DNA reads TGCAGTGCTAGAGAGACGGGAGGGCCCTACGAGCAGTACTTC.

The V call is TRBV2, the J call TRBJ2-1; either TRBD1 or TRBD2 may fit D (5 bases each). Germline V CDR1 and CDR2: SNHLY, FYNNEI. CDR3 length: 13 residues. V lost 6 bases and J lost 9, with 15 bases in between. The CDR3 DNA reads TGTGCCAGCAGGGTCGGGGCGGCGTCTGAGCAGTTCTTC. Residues: CASRVGAASEQFF.

The CDR3 DNA is TGTGCCAGCTCACTCTACGGGGACGCTTACTACGAGCAGTACTTC. Protein: CASSLYGDAYYEQYF. The J gene is TRBJ2-7, the V gene TRBV18; either TRBD1 or TRBD2 may supply D (5 bases each). V was trimmed by 4 bases and J by 3 bases, leaving 16 bases between them. This CDR3 contains 15 residues. Germline assignment: CDR1 KGHSH and CDR2 LQKENI.

The V call is TRBV11-2, the J call TRBJ2-1; TRBD1 is a possible D gene (6 bases). The germline V gene encodes CDR1 SGHAT and CDR2 FQNNGV. The CDR3 has 14 residues. Between the trimmed V and J ends, which lost 8 bases and 5 bases, there was a span of 16 bases. CDR3: CASGLGGSNNEQFF. Written as DNA, the CDR3 is TGTGCCAGCGGGCTTGGGGGCAGCAACAATGAGCAGTTCTTC.

The J gene is TRBJ2-1, the V gene TRBV11-2, with 11 nucleotides matching TRBD2. The CDR3 has 16 residues. The junction had 9 bases not matched to a gene; V was cut back by 5 bases and J by 6 bases. CDR1 SGHAT and CDR2 FQNNGV come from the germline V gene. Here the CDR3 reads CASSQQPGLAVNEQFF. The CDR3 nucleotides are TGTGCCAGCAGCCAGCAACCGGGACTAGCGGTCAATGAGCAGTTCTTC.

The rearrangement joins TRBV15 to TRBJ2-4; the D gene is possibly TRBD2 (6 bases). CDR3 size: 15 residues. Germline V lookup: CDR1 LNHNV, CDR2 YYDKDF (reference sequence). Deletions cut 1 base from V and 13 bases from J, with 20 bases between. In DNA, the CDR3 is TGTGCCACCAGCAGAGGAACCGGGAGACCTACAGAGCAGTACTTC. Its protein is CATSRGTGRPTEQYF.